A selection of T cell receptor beta chains follows, all from one sample in a study of blood T cell repertoires in COVID-19. Sequenced by immunoSEQ multiplex PCR; TCRdb stores in-frame clones only, minus some. This sample has 75,000 or so clones, with approximately 87% found just once. The specimen sequenced was peripheral blood. Source of these receptors: a woman aged 80 or over with acute or convalescent COVID-19. CDR3s include the opening cysteine and the closing phenylalanine or tryptophan. A D gene is named only where the DNA matches it firmly. Clone size, where shown, is once, few, many, or a class for clones that have expanded.

TRBV29-1	TRBJ1-2	.	TRBD1	CSVEEHRGLNGYTF	TGCAGCGTTGAAGAACATAGGGGGCTGAACGGCTACACCTTC
TRBV5-4	TRBJ1-2	.	.	CASSSGSGGLGYGYTF	TGTGCCAGCAGCTCGGGGTCAGGAGGGTTGGGCTATGGCTACACCTTC
TRBV11-1	TRBJ2-1	.	.	CASSLARYNEQFF	TGTGCCAGCAGCTTAGCGCGATACAATGAGCAGTTCTTC
TRBV5-1	TRBJ2-1	.	TRBD2	CASSPRESGGLTYNEQFF	TGCGCCAGCAGCCCCCGGGAAAGCGGGGGGCTGACCTACAATGAGCAGTTCTTC
TRBV18	TRBJ1-3	.	.	CASSPNRGGSGNTIYF	TGTGCCAGCTCACCAAATCGAGGGGGCTCTGGAAACACCATATATTTT
TRBV19	TRBJ2-2	few	TRBD2	CASSLTSGSLGRGGELFF	TGTGCCAGTAGTTTGACTAGCGGGAGTTTGGGACGTGGCGGGGAGCTGTTTTTT
TRBV7-8	TRBJ2-1	.	TRBD2	CASSSGLVSYNEQFF	TGTGCCAGCAGCTCGGGACTAGTCTCCTACAATGAGCAGTTCTTC
TRBV30	TRBJ2-7	.	.	CAWQPGLFKYF	TGTGCCTGGCAACCCGGACTGTTCAAGTACTTC
TRBV10-2	TRBJ2-7	.	TRBD2	CASTGTSGSYEQYF	TGCGCCAGCACCGGGACTAGTGGCTCCTACGAGCAGTACTTC
TRBV10-3	TRBJ1-5	.	TRBD1	CAISQTGGFNQPQHF	TGTGCCATCAGCCAGACAGGGGGATTCAATCAGCCCCAGCATTTT
TRBV19	TRBJ1-6	once	TRBD1	CASQRGQGANSPLHF	TGTGCCAGTCAAAGGGGACAGGGCGCTAATTCACCCCTCCACTTT
TRBV3-1/TRBV3-2	TRBJ1-1	.	.	CASSPTPTALQAFF	TGTGCCAGCAGCCCCACTCCGACAGCACTGCAAGCTTTCTTT
TRBV9	TRBJ1-1	.	TRBD1	CASSVQGANTEAFF	TGTGCCAGCAGCGTACAGGGGGCCAACACTGAAGCTTTCTTT
TRBV2	TRBJ1-5	.	TRBD1	CASTPGTGGNQPQHF	TGTGCCAGCACCCCCGGGACAGGGGGTAATCAGCCCCAGCATTTT
TRBV30	TRBJ1-1	.	TRBD1	CAWGQGGGAFF	TGTGCCTGGGGACAGGGTGGCGGAGCTTTCTTT
TRBV2	TRBJ2-1	.	.	CASSETLQEFF	TGTGCCAGCAGTGAAACACTACAAGAGTTCTTC
TRBV19	TRBJ2-7	.	TRBD2	CASSTLAGPGEQYF	TGTGCCAGTTCCACACTAGCGGGGCCGGGCGAGCAGTACTTC
TRBV7-8	TRBJ2-1	.	TRBD2	CASSLGGTSHNEQFF	TGTGCCAGCAGCTTAGGTGGGACTAGCCACAATGAGCAGTTCTTC
TRBV5-1	TRBJ1-1	few	.	CASNNGGLGTEAFF	TGCGCCAGCAACAACGGGGGTCTGGGGACTGAAGCTTTCTTT
TRBV18	TRBJ2-3	.	TRBD1	CASSPLGTGAPATQYF	TGTGCCAGCTCACCATTGGGGACAGGGGCCCCCGCTACGCAGTATTTT
TRBV20-1	TRBJ1-2	.	.	CSARRLPGNTF	TGCAGTGCTAGACGACTTCCCGGGAACACCTTC
TRBV3-1/TRBV3-2	TRBJ2-3	once	.	CASSPGLSESQYF	TGTGCCAGCAGCCCGGGACTGTCTGAGTCGCAGTATTTT
TRBV2	TRBJ1-2	.	.	CASSDPGYSAYSYTF	TGTGCCAGCAGTGATCCGGGATATTCGGCCTATAGCTACACCTTC
TRBV6-6	TRBJ2-2	.	TRBD2	CASSWTSGGPTGELFF	TGTGCCAGCAGTTGGACTAGCGGGGGCCCCACCGGGGAGCTGTTTTTT
TRBV6-6	TRBJ2-3	.	TRBD2	CASSPPGGSGDTQYF	TGTGCCAGCAGCCCTCCTGGCGGGAGTGGGGATACGCAGTATTTT
TRBV7-9	TRBJ2-2	few	TRBD2	CASSSLAGGRTGELFF	TGTGCCAGCAGCTCCCTAGCGGGGGGGCGGACCGGGGAGCTGTTTTTT